This T cell receptor (beta chain) was profiled in a study of T cells in Graves' hyperthyroidism and ophthalmopathy. CDR1 and CDR2 from the germline V gene are SEHNR and FQNEAQ (reference sequence). V trimming: 3 bases; J trimming: 1 base; junction bases outside the gene matches: 4. The length of the CDR3 is 15 residues. This clonotype appeared a few times. What it binds is unknown. Stable Graves' hyperthyroidism meant no ophthalmopathy progression within 18 months. TCR beta CDR3 regions were amplified from RNA transcripts. The HTBI primer set drove a first-round RT-PCR of the TCR CDR3. TCRdb called the multiplex PCR reads again in MiXCR, with one record for every CDR3 protein. The sample has around 300,000 distinct CDR3 sequences, roughly 15% seen once. Findings and caveats of the study: Blood shared most expanded thyroid clonotypes above 0.001.

V is TRBV7-9 and J is TRBJ2-5; 8 bases agree with TRBD2. Input material: blood. The origin of this receptor is a woman in her thirties or forties with Graves' hyperthyroidism. CDR3 nucleotide sequence: TGTGCCAGCAGCTTTAGCGGGACTGCCCAAGAGACCCAGTACTTC. Encoded protein: CASSFSGTAQETQYF. The complete variable domain, with remaining parts taken from reference TRBV7-9 and TRBJ2-5, reads DTGVSQNPRHKITKRGQNVTFRCDPISEHNRLYWYRQTLGQGPEFLTYFQNEAQLEKSRLLSDRFSAERPKGSFSTLEIQRTEQGDSAMYLCASSFSGTAQETQYFGPGTRLLVL.